These T cell receptor beta chains were read from a single sample in a study of post-analysis software for immune sequencing data. TCRdb fed the PCR reads into MiXCR, producing one record per CDR3 protein. The table records roughly 580,000 distinct CDR3 sequences, about 44% of them present only once. The sequenced material came from blood. The receptors stem from a girl aged 10 to 17 with multiple sclerosis. Both conserved end residues are part of each CDR3. The D gene is left open where the match is weak. Size values are once, few and many counts, or a class for expanded clones, and some rows have none.

clone_size,d_call,v_call,j_call,cdr3_aa,cdr3_nt
few,TRBD2,TRBV7-2,TRBJ2-3,CASSLERGSTDTQYF,TGTGCCAGCAGCCTTGAGCGGGGGTCCACAGATACGCAGTATTTT
.,.,TRBV28,TRBJ1-1,CASGNKMNTEAFF,TGTGCCAGCGGTAACAAGATGAACACTGAAGCTTTCTTT
once,.,TRBV6-1,TRBJ2-7,CASSEVGTRPHEQYF,TGTGCCAGCAGTGAAGTGGGAACTCGGCCCCACGAGCAGTACTTC
few,.,TRBV7-8,TRBJ2-7,CASSLGLSVYEQYF,TGTGCCAGCAGCTTAGGATTGTCCGTGTACGAGCAGTACTTC
.,.,TRBV12-3/TRBV12-4,TRBJ1-5,CASSLPREGQPQHF,TGTGCCAGCAGTTTACCCAGGGAGGGCCAGCCCCAGCATTTT
.,TRBD2,TRBV4-1,TRBJ2-7,CASSQDGRGGYEQYF,TGCGCCAGCAGCCAAGATGGGAGGGGCGGGTACGAGCAGTACTTC
few,.,TRBV4-2,TRBJ2-3,CASSQDGRGGTDTQYF,TGTGCCAGCAGCCAAGATGGCCGGGGCGGCACAGATACGCAGTATTTT
.,TRBD1,TRBV4-1,TRBJ1-2,CASSQGNRGRGYGYTF,TGCGCCAGCAGCCAGGGAAACAGGGGGCGCGGCTATGGCTACACCTTC
few,TRBD2,TRBV29-1,TRBJ2-1,CSVEPTSGTSYNEQFF,TGCAGCGTTGAACCGACTAGCGGGACCTCCTACAATGAGCAGTTCTTC
.,TRBD1,TRBV6-5,TRBJ2-1,CASSYPGQGRNEQFF,TGTGCCAGCAGTTATCCGGGACAGGGGCGCAATGAGCAGTTCTTC
.,TRBD2,TRBV12-3/TRBV12-4,TRBJ2-3,CASRRTGLARSDTQYF,TGTGCCAGCAGACGAACGGGACTAGCGAGATCAGATACGCAGTATTTT
.,.,TRBV20-1,TRBJ2-3,CSARPRDRADTQYF,TGCAGTGCTAGACCCAGGGACCGGGCAGATACGCAGTATTTT
.,.,TRBV5-1,TRBJ1-1,CASSLEASSTEAFF,TGCGCCAGCAGCTTGGAGGCCTCCAGTACTGAAGCTTTCTTT
.,.,TRBV7-2,TRBJ2-7,CASTTPGLSYEQYF,TGTGCCAGCACCACCCCCGGCTTATCCTACGAGCAGTACTTC
.,.,TRBV20-1,TRBJ2-4,CGARDPDKNIRYF,TGCGGTGCTAGAGATCCGGACAAAAACATTCGGTACTTC
few,.,TRBV10-3,TRBJ2-5,CATRTTGETQYF,TGTGCCACCCGGACCACCGGGGAGACCCAGTACTTC
.,.,TRBV5-1,TRBJ2-1,CASRWLANEQFF,TGCGCCAGCAGGTGGCTAGCAAATGAGCAGTTCTTC
.,.,TRBV13,TRBJ2-7,CASSLGEGRVYEQYF,TGTGCCAGCAGCTTAGGAGAAGGGCGGGTCTACGAGCAGTACTTC
.,.,TRBV7-2,TRBJ2-7,CASSLTLYEQYF,TGTGCCAGCAGCTTAACTCTCTACGAGCAGTACTTC
.,.,TRBV12-3/TRBV12-4,TRBJ2-7,CASSQDTSYEQYF,TGTGCCAGCAGTCAGGACACCTCCTACGAGCAGTACTTC
few,.,TRBV10-3,TRBJ1-5,CAISGAGSEPQHF,TGTGCCATCAGTGGTGCGGGATCGGAGCCCCAGCATTTT
.,.,TRBV7-9,TRBJ2-5,CASSHTDGQETQYF,TGTGCCAGCAGCCACACGGACGGGCAAGAGACCCAGTACTTC
.,.,TRBV5-1,TRBJ2-3,CASSLEDMYGTDTQYF,TGCGCCAGCAGCTTGGAGGACATGTACGGCACAGATACGCAGTATTTT
.,.,TRBV12-3/TRBV12-4,TRBJ2-7,CASSWYRESSYEQYF,TGTGCCAGCAGCTGGTACAGGGAAAGTTCCTACGAGCAGTACTTC
.,.,TRBV15,TRBJ1-5,CATSRLVFGQKNQPQHF,TGTGCCACCAGCAGACTCGTCTTCGGACAGAAAAATCAGCCCCAGCATTTT
once,.,TRBV12-3/TRBV12-4,TRBJ1-1,CASSNTIQEAFF,TGTGCCAGCAGTAACACCATCCAGGAAGCTTTCTTT
once,TRBD1,TRBV12-3/TRBV12-4,TRBJ2-5,CASSSPSGQGQETQYF,TGTGCCAGCAGTTCCCCCTCGGGACAGGGGCAAGAGACCCAGTACTTC
.,TRBD2,TRBV7-9,TRBJ2-1,CASSRTSGSAYNEQFF,TGTGCCAGCAGCAGGACTAGCGGGAGCGCCTACAATGAGCAGTTCTTC
few,TRBD2,TRBV6-2/TRBV6-3,TRBJ2-7,CASSYPRTSGRSYEQYF,TGTGCCAGCAGTTACCCAAGGACTAGCGGGAGGTCCTACGAGCAGTACTTC
.,.,TRBV12-3/TRBV12-4,TRBJ1-5,CASSLLAQPQHF,TGTGCCAGCAGTTTATTGGCACAGCCCCAGCATTTT
.,.,TRBV7-7,TRBJ2-7,CASSLTRPYEQYF,TGTGCCAGCAGCTTAACAAGACCTTACGAGCAGTACTTC
.,TRBD2,TRBV29-1,TRBJ2-1,CSVDSSGRASDEQFF,TGCAGCGTTGATTCTAGCGGGAGGGCCTCCGATGAGCAGTTCTTC
once,TRBD1,TRBV5-1,TRBJ2-3,CASNGQGSTDTQYF,TGCGCCAGCAACGGACAGGGAAGCACAGATACGCAGTATTTT
many,.,TRBV4-1,TRBJ2-3,CASSQGSDTQYF,TGCGCCAGCAGCCAAGGCTCAGATACGCAGTATTTT
few,TRBD2,TRBV10-3,TRBJ2-1,CAISSSGGAPYNEQFF,TGTGCCATCAGTTCTAGCGGGGGGGCGCCCTACAATGAGCAGTTCTTC
.,TRBD1,TRBV12-3/TRBV12-4,TRBJ1-1,CASRLDRGAFF,TGTGCCAGCAGGTTGGACAGGGGAGCTTTCTTT
.,.,TRBV4-1,TRBJ1-5,CASSQGIPLTGINQPQHF,TGCGCCAGCAGCCAAGGGATACCCTTGACAGGAATAAATCAGCCCCAGCATTTT
.,.,TRBV4-1,TRBJ2-7,CASSQEVGRSSYEQYF,TGCGCCAGCAGCCAAGAGGTCGGCAGGTCCTCCTACGAGCAGTACTTC
.,TRBD2,TRBV5-1,TRBJ2-1,CASSKEPGLAGNEQFF,TGCGCCAGCAGCAAGGAACCGGGACTAGCGGGAAACGAGCAGTTCTTC
few,TRBD1,TRBV6-1,TRBJ1-2,CASSARGTGSNYGYTF,TGTGCCAGCAGTGCACGAGGGACAGGAAGTAACTATGGCTACACCTTC
.,.,TRBV27,TRBJ2-1,CASGNRTASSYNEQFF,TGTGCCAGCGGGAATCGGACCGCGAGCTCCTACAATGAGCAGTTCTTC
many,.,TRBV3-1,TRBJ2-7,CASSPTPYEQYF,TGTGCCAGCAGTCCTACCCCCTACGAGCAGTACTTC
few,.,TRBV20-1,TRBJ2-5,CSARDQSGLQETQYF,TGCAGTGCTAGAGATCAATCGGGGCTCCAAGAGACCCAGTACTTC
.,TRBD2,TRBV10-3,TRBJ2-7,CAIGRGSGSDEQYF,TGTGCCATCGGAAGAGGTAGCGGGAGTGACGAGCAGTACTTC
few,.,TRBV24-1,TRBJ1-2,CATSDNNYGYTF,TGTGCCACCAGTGATAATAACTATGGCTACACCTTC
few,.,TRBV10-3,TRBJ1-5,CAISSGASGQPQHF,TGTGCCATCAGTTCAGGAGCTTCTGGTCAGCCCCAGCATTTT
.,.,TRBV12-3/TRBV12-4,TRBJ1-1,CASSLLGPGTEAFF,TGTGCCAGCAGTTTATTGGGGCCGGGGACTGAAGCTTTCTTT
.,.,TRBV2,TRBJ2-7,CATGEEGYEQYF,TGTGCCACCGGGGAAGAGGGGTACGAGCAGTACTTC
few,TRBD1,TRBV10-3,TRBJ2-1,CAISLGQGTYNEQFF,TGTGCCATCAGCTTGGGACAGGGGACCTACAATGAGCAGTTCTTC
.,.,TRBV10-3,TRBJ2-5,CAIPKGSQETQYF,TGTGCCATCCCCAAGGGTTCCCAAGAGACCCAGTACTTC
.,TRBD2,TRBV10-3,TRBJ2-3,CAISDGVAGFDTQYF,TGTGCCATCAGTGATGGGGTAGCGGGATTTGATACGCAGTATTTT
.,TRBD2,TRBV5-1,TRBJ2-3,CASSETLAGAGDTQYF,TGCGCCAGCAGCGAGACCCTAGCGGGAGCTGGAGATACGCAGTATTTT